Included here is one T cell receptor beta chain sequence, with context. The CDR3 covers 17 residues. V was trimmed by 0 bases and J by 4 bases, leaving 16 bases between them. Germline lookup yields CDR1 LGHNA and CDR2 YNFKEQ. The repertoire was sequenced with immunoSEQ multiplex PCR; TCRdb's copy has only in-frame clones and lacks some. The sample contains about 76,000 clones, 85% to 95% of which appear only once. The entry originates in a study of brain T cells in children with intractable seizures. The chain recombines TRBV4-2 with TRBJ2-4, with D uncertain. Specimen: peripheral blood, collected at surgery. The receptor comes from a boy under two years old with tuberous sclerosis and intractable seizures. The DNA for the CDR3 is TGTGCCAGCAGCCAAGATTGGAAGGCAGGAGCAAAAAACATTCAGTACTTC. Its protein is CASSQDWKAGAKNIQYF.